This T cell receptor beta chain originates from a study of CD8+CD57+ T cells in acquired aplastic anemia (dated by TCRdb to 2017 to 2018). Broadly, across the study: On average, sorted CD4+ and CD8+ cells yielded approximately 3 ug of extracted DNA, with a range of roughly 0.18 to 27.4 ug. CD8+CD57+ expansion was defined as frequency above the mean frequency observed in healthy subjects.

On this clonotype: This receptor's antigen is unknown. No clone much larger than this one lies a single base away; base qualities are absent.

Overall results and qualifications from the work: Although twenty-nine CD8+ CDR3 sequences were shared by patients and controls, these sequences appeared highly expressed in patients and within the immunodominant clones of patients. Between patients and healthy controls, no significant difference in CD8+ Simpson's diversity was found (P=0.060).

The junction shows trimming of 3 bases on V and 2 bases on J, plus 12 bases between the germline ends. CDR1 and CDR2, per the germline V gene (reference sequence), are DFQATT and SNEGSKA. The CDR3 starts with the cysteine, ends with the phenylalanine, and has 14 residues. Just the 42-base CDR3 DNA is kept, in frame starting at base 1. Profiling of TCR beta VDJ combinations and CDR3 sequences used genomic DNA as the template. An Illumina HiSeq 2000 was used for TCR repertoire sequencing. Per the source publication's procedure: TRBV/TRBJ rearrangement plots, CDR3 size and DJ length profiles, and Simpson's diversity index were used to evaluate the repertoires. Whichever DNA sequence was most abundant in the deep sequencing data was defined as the immunodominant clone. CDR3 amino acid sequences were checked for sharing across subjects and were also compared against the VDJdb database and published repertoires. The public reads were reanalyzed by TCRdb: fastp trimming at Q25, MiXCR alignment, in-frame beta chains only. Each entry merges the rows of one CDR3 protein and shows their most common DNA and genes. In this record, the V and J calls reflect TCRdb's handling and not the investigators' own analysis. In all, the sample holds about 150,000 distinct CDR3 sequences, and approximately 52% of those were seen once. Clones ranked in the top ten supply approximately 12% of the sample.

Flow cytometry had shown CD8+CD57+ cell expansion in the patients selected for sequencing. All patients had severe acquired aplastic anemia diagnosed by International Study of Aplastic Anemia and Agranulocytosis and Camitta criteria. At the time blood was sampled, none of the patients had received any therapy. In this study, sorted CD4+ and CD8+ T cells from the blood of healthy subjects and of severe aplastic anemia patients had their TCR repertoires deep-sequenced. Patients were enrolled under clinicaltrials.gov protocols 00001620, 01623167, 00001397, 00071045, 00081523 and 00961064 in the USA. Ficoll-Paque density gradient centrifugation was used to isolate peripheral blood mononuclear cells. Before DNA extraction, CD4+ and CD8+ T cells were sorted by FACS or by magnetic beads.

The receptor was isolated from a human donor with aplastic anemia. Sequenced material: sorted CD4+, CD8+, or CD8+CD57+ T cells (not recorded which) from PBMCs. The chain is made from TRBV20-1 and TRBJ2-3, with no reliable assignment of the D segment. The DNA sequence is as follows: TGCAGTGCTAGGTGGCCACAATTCACAGATACGCAGTATTTT. It is translated as CSARWPQFTDTQYF.